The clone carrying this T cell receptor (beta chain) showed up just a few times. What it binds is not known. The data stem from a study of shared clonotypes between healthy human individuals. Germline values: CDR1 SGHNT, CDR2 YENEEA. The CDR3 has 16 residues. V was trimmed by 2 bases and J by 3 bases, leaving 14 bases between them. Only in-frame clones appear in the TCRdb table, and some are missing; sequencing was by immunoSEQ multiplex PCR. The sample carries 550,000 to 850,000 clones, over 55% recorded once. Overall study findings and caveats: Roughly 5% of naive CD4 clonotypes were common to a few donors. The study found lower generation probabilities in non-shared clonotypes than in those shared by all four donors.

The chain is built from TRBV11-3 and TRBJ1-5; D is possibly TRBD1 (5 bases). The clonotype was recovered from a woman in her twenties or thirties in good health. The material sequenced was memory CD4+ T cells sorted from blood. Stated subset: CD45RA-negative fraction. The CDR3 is CASSLYEQGDNQPQHF. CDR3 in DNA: TGTGCCAGCAGCTTATATGAGCAGGGAGACAATCAGCCCCAGCATTTT.